A selection of T cell receptor beta chains follows, all from one sample in a study of T-cell reconstitution after alpha-beta-depleted transplantation in children. TCRdb used MiXCR to reprocess the PCR reads, holding one entry per CDR3 protein. The table has just over 350,000 distinct CDR3 sequences, about an eighth seen once. The material sequenced was PBMCs, taken from the stem cell graft. All receptors come from a human donor who donated a stem cell graft to a child with Fanconi anemia. CDR3s include the opening cysteine and the closing phenylalanine or tryptophan. D genes are given only for firm matches. The size of a clone is reported for some rows only, either as once, few or many, or as a class for expanded clones.

d_gene: -
abundance: many
v_gene: TRBV11-1
j_gene: TRBJ1-1
len: 15
CDR3aa: CASSLGPGSDTEAFF
CDR3nt: TGTGCCAGCAGCTTAGGTCCGGGTAGCGACACTGAAGCTTTCTTT

d_gene: TRBD1
abundance: -
v_gene: TRBV12-3/TRBV12-4
j_gene: TRBJ1-5
len: 15
CDR3aa: CASRETGRDNQPQHF
CDR3nt: TGTGCCAGCAGAGAGACAGGGAGAGACAATCAGCCCCAGCATTTT

d_gene: -
abundance: -
v_gene: TRBV5-1
j_gene: TRBJ2-1
len: 18
CDR3aa: CASSPRLGRGVSYNEQFF
CDR3nt: TGCGCCAGCAGCCCACGGCTCGGGCGGGGCGTCTCCTACAATGAGCAGTTCTTC

d_gene: -
abundance: few
v_gene: TRBV5-1
j_gene: TRBJ1-2
len: 14
CDR3aa: CASSLAGQHYGYTF
CDR3nt: TGCGCCAGCAGCTTGGCAGGACAGCACTATGGCTACACCTTC

d_gene: TRBD1
abundance: few
v_gene: TRBV29-1
j_gene: TRBJ1-1
len: 14
CDR3aa: CSVATGTMGTEAFF
CDR3nt: TGCAGCGTTGCGACAGGGACCATGGGTACTGAAGCTTTCTTT

d_gene: -
abundance: few
v_gene: TRBV5-1
j_gene: TRBJ2-5
len: 15
CDR3aa: CASSLSSPPKETQYF
CDR3nt: TGCGCCAGCAGCTTAAGCTCCCCCCCAAAGGAGACCCAGTACTTC

d_gene: -
abundance: -
v_gene: TRBV4-3
j_gene: TRBJ2-7
len: 14
CDR3aa: CASSQDTDSYEQYF
CDR3nt: TGCGCCAGCAGCCAAGACACCGACTCCTACGAGCAGTACTTC

d_gene: -
abundance: many
v_gene: TRBV27
j_gene: TRBJ2-7
len: 15
CDR3aa: CASSLSQDVSYEQYF
CDR3nt: TGTGCCAGCAGTTTATCTCAGGACGTCTCCTACGAGCAGTACTTC

d_gene: -
abundance: -
v_gene: TRBV11-2
j_gene: TRBJ2-6
len: 18
CDR3aa: CASSFGAGQYSGANVLTF
CDR3nt: TGTGCCAGCAGCTTCGGAGCGGGACAATACTCTGGGGCCAACGTCCTGACTTTC

d_gene: -
abundance: -
v_gene: TRBV4-2
j_gene: TRBJ2-7
len: 14
CDR3aa: CASSPRDLAYEQYF
CDR3nt: TGTGCCAGCAGCCCCCGGGACCTCGCCTACGAGCAGTACTTC

d_gene: TRBD2
abundance: many
v_gene: TRBV5-1
j_gene: TRBJ2-1
len: 15
CDR3aa: CASSLGGGTYNEQFF
CDR3nt: TGCGCCAGCAGCTTGGGCGGGGGGACCTACAATGAGCAGTTCTTC

d_gene: TRBD1
abundance: many
v_gene: TRBV5-1
j_gene: TRBJ2-1
len: 15
CDR3aa: CASSLEGAGYNEQFF
CDR3nt: TGCGCCAGCAGCTTGGAGGGGGCAGGGTACAATGAGCAGTTCTTC

d_gene: TRBD1
abundance: -
v_gene: TRBV3-1
j_gene: TRBJ1-4
len: 14
CDR3aa: CASSQPGQGAKLFF
CDR3nt: TGTGCCAGCAGCCAACCGGGACAGGGAGCAAAACTGTTTTTT

d_gene: -
abundance: -
v_gene: TRBV5-1
j_gene: TRBJ2-5
len: 14
CDR3aa: CASSLNGGIETQYF
CDR3nt: TGCGCCAGCAGCTTGAACGGGGGAATAGAGACCCAGTACTTC